Here is one T cell receptor beta chain with its context. Its antigen is currently not known. Base quality data are lacking; no much larger clone is found one base away. TCRbeta CDR3 regions were amplified from genomic DNA using the immunoSEQ Assay, a bias-controlled multiplex PCR. In the original analysis: The number of nucleated cells in each sample was estimated from the amplification of reference gene primers within the assay. To quantify the absolute abundance of each unique TCRbeta CDR3 rearrangement, sequence reads were collapsed and filtered. For each sample, productive Simpson clonality was calculated as the square root of Simpson's diversity index across productive rearrangements. TCRdb holds this immuneACCESS table with in-frame rearrangements only. Some clones are missing; in checked studies, unresolved V genes explain under half, and the rest has no known cause. That table gives V, J and clone size, and the DNA gave D and trimming. This sample gives roughly 250,000 clones in total; 75% to 90% of them show up just once. Clones ranked in the top ten supply around 0.84% of the sample.

The sample is drawn from a study of blood T cell repertoires in COVID-19 (dated by TCRdb to the early 2020s). About the investigation overall: Samples covering the acute and convalescent phases of COVID-19 were provided by collaborators in the United States, Italy and Spain. Subjects who had been exposed to COVID-19, were actively infected with it, or had recovered from it provided the deeply sampled blood TCRbeta repertoires that made up the dataset. Samples were obtained from the ongoing ImmuneRACE study (first 160 participants) and from 1,254 subjects provided by 6 global collaborators. The repertoires were released in a freely available public database meant as a resource for research on the immune response to SARS-CoV-2. The material from the prospective study consisted of cDNA or gDNA derived from T cells, B-cell-depleted T cells, or PBMCs. Sample metadata almost always included a de-identified subject ID, COVID-19 status, age in years and sex. HLA class I and class II types, where available, came from metadata supplied by the sample provider rather than from assay-based typing. What the work shows at the level of the full study, not this receptor alone: The quantity of clinical and demographic metadata differed by source and by participant and was supplied without curation.

The CDR1 and CDR2 encoded by the germline V gene are MDHEN and SYDVKM. V is cut by 11 bases and J by 5 bases, and the space between the germline ends is 13 bases. The CDR3 measures 13 amino acids from cysteine to phenylalanine. The DNA shown is the 39-base CDR3, in frame from base 1. Collaborating institutions collected whole blood in K2EDTA tubes following their own protocols. For TCRbeta analysis, collaborators shipped samples in one of three forms: frozen whole blood, isolated PBMCs, or DNA extracted from either of those sample types. This sequence was found in a man aged 30 to 39 with acute or convalescent COVID-19. Input material: peripheral blood. Here the chain combines TRBV28 and TRBJ1-6, with the identity of the D gene unclear. The CDR3 amino acid sequence is: CASYDTNNSPLHF. The DNA is TGTGCCTCCTACGACACGAATAATTCACCCCTCCACTTT.